These 25 T cell receptor beta chains originate from one sample sequenced in a study of cytomegalovirus exposure and HLA in healthy donors. This PCR relied on a set of 60 Vbeta primers and 13 Jbeta primers. Measured with immunoSEQ multiplex PCR; TCRdb has only the in-frame clones, and not every one. The sample lists about 220,000 clones, roughly 85% occurring once. Sequencing was performed on PBMCs. Source of these receptors: a male donor in good health and CMV-seronegative.

This chain joins TRBV18 and TRBJ1-2; 8 bases line up with TRBD1. This CDR3 region has 14 residues. Losses at the gene ends were 6 bases for V and 0 bases for J; bases not matched to a gene: 3. Germline CDR1 is KGHSH and CDR2 is LQKENI. Written as DNA, the CDR3 is TGTGCCAGCTCCCGGACAGGGCCTAACTATGGCTACACCTTC. This sequence encodes CASSRTGPNYGYTF.

This clone was seen only a few times. V usage is TRBV6-4 and J usage is TRBJ2-4; TRBD2 matches at 7 bases. This CDR3 is built from 13 residues. V dropped 5 bases and J dropped 6; count of bases not matched to a gene: 4. Germline CDR1 reads MRHNA; CDR2 reads SNTAGT. CDR3 in DNA: TGTGCCAGCAGTCGGGAGGTAGGAAACATTCAGTACTTC. This translates into CASSREVGNIQYF.

This clone was counted only a few times. This rearrangement joins TRBV15 to TRBJ1-4; 7 nucleotides line up with TRBD1. The CDR3 is 16 residues long. The germline V gene encodes CDR1 LNHNV and CDR2 YYDKDF (reference sequence). V was clipped by 0 bases and J by 4 bases; unmatched bases: 5. CDR3 sequence (DNA): TGTGCCACCAGCAGAGATGGACAGGAGAATAATGAAAAACTGTTTTTT. Translated, it gives CATSRDGQENNEKLFF.

V and J are TRBV9 and TRBJ2-5, with D maybe TRBD1 (5 bases). Deletions cut 3 bases from V and 0 bases from J, with 12 bases between. CDR1 SGDLS and CDR2 YYNGEE come from the germline V gene. The CDR3 extends over 15 amino acids. The CDR3 loop is CASSGAGFYQETQYF. The CDR3 region has the DNA TGTGCCAGCAGCGGGGCAGGGTTCTACCAAGAGACCCAGTACTTC.

The J gene is TRBJ2-7, the V gene TRBV19, with D possibly TRBD1 on 6 matching bases. Trimming took off 5 bases at V and 0 bases at J, with 11 bases between the two ends. Germline V gives CDR1 LNHDA, CDR2 SQIVND (reference sequence). The CDR3 is made up of 14 amino acids. CDR3 sequence reads: CASSWTEGSYEQYF. The CDR3 coding sequence is TGTGCCAGTAGTTGGACAGAGGGCTCCTACGAGCAGTACTTC. Full variable domain (remainder filled in from reference TRBV19 and TRBJ2-7): DGGITQSPKYLFRKEGQNVTLSCEQNLNHDAMYWYRQDPGQGLRLIYYSQIVNDFQKGDIAEGYSVSREKKESFPLTVTSAQKNPTAFYLCASSWTEGSYEQYFGPGTRLTVT.

The chain couples TRBV18 to TRBJ1-4; 8 nucleotides agree with TRBD1. The CDR3 runs to 15 residues. Trimming took 5 bases from V and 4 from J; bases not matched to a gene: 6. CDR1 and CDR2 (germline): KGHSH, LQKENI. CDR3 nucleotides: TGTGCCAGCTCATCGCGGACAGGGAATAATGAAAAACTGTTTTTT. This sequence encodes CASSSRTGNNEKLFF.

V gene TRBV19 combines with J gene TRBJ2-7, with D possibly TRBD2 on 6 matching bases. Germline V gene sequence: CDR1 LNHDA, CDR2 SQIVND (reference sequence). Trimming shortened V by 5 bases and J by 2 bases, and 13 bases separated the two germline ends. The CDR3 has 14 residues. CDR3 region: CASSLGSWAYEQYF. The CDR3 region has the DNA TGTGCCAGTAGTCTCGGGAGCTGGGCCTACGAGCAGTACTTC. The full variable domain, rest sourced from reference TRBV19 and TRBJ2-7, is DGGITQSPKYLFRKEGQNVTLSCEQNLNHDAMYWYRQDPGQGLRLIYYSQIVNDFQKGDIAEGYSVSREKKESFPLTVTSAQKNPTAFYLCASSLGSWAYEQYFGPGTRLTVT.

The V and J genes are TRBV28 and TRBJ2-5, with TRBD2 as a possible D gene (6 bases). The CDR3 totals 15 residues. V lost 4 bases and J lost 5, with 17 bases in between. Germline loops: CDR1 MDHEN, CDR2 SYDVKM. The CDR3 loop is CASSSAQGGGETQYF. The CDR3, as DNA: TGTGCCAGCAGTTCTGCTCAGGGAGGAGGGGAGACCCAGTACTTC.

The chain carries TRBV5-1 and TRBJ1-6, with D possibly matching TRBD1 (6 bases). V lost 4 bases and J 7 bases, leaving 21 bases between the germline ends. Looked up from germline, CDR1 is SGHRS and CDR2 is YFSETQ. There are 17 residues in the CDR3. The CDR3 here is CASSVSGTPKGNSPLHF. DNA of the CDR3: TGCGCCAGCAGCGTCTCCGGGACACCTAAGGGGAATTCACCCCTCCACTTT.

The rearrangement links TRBV7-6 to TRBJ1-1, with D perhaps TRBD1 (6 bases). Deletions cut 7 bases from V and 3 bases from J, with 30 bases between. Germline CDR1 reads SGHVS; CDR2 reads FNYEAQ. The CDR3 has 19 amino acids. The CDR3 DNA follows: TGTGCCAGCAACCCCCTCCCCCGACAAACGACAGGAGACCACACTGAAGCTTTCTTT. It is translated as CASNPLPRQTTGDHTEAFF.

The rearrangement uses TRBV10-3 and TRBJ2-7; D is ambiguous. CDR3 length: 13 residues. CDR1 is ENHRY and CDR2 is SYGVKD in the germline V gene. V dropped 2 bases and J dropped 3 bases, with 8 bases sitting between them. CDR3 sequence: CAISERNSYEQYF. The CDR3 DNA reads as TGTGCCATCAGTGAGAGGAACAGCTACGAGCAGTACTTC.

The V and J genes are TRBV28 and TRBJ1-4; D unclear. The CDR3 sequence is 17 residues long. In germline, CDR1 is MDHEN, CDR2 SYDVKM. V was shortened by 2 bases and J by 5 bases, with 18 bases between the two germline ends. This CDR3 is CASSLPAWAQRNEKLFF. The CDR3 DNA follows: TGTGCCAGCAGTTTACCCGCATGGGCACAAAGGAATGAAAAACTGTTTTTT.

V gene TRBV19 combines with J gene TRBJ1-3; D remains ambiguous. V dropped 7 bases and J dropped 7 bases, with 17 bases sitting between them. CDR3 size: 14 residues. Germline V lookup: CDR1 LNHDA, CDR2 SQIVND (reference sequence). CDR3 sequence (DNA): TGTGCCAGTACGCCGCTACAGCAAAGGAACACCATATATTTT. It encodes CASTPLQQRNTIYF.

The chain combines TRBV30 with TRBJ2-5; 14 bases are shared with TRBD2. The CDR3 consists of 15 residues. Germline CDR1 GTSNPN, CDR2 SVGIG (reference sequence). The trim removed 4 bases at V and 4 bases at J, leaving 5 bases unmatched. CDR3 region: CAWNRGTSGGETQYF. The CDR3, as DNA: TGTGCCTGGAATAGGGGGACTAGCGGGGGAGAGACCCAGTACTTC.

The CDR3 here is CASSSGQSYGYTF. In DNA, the CDR3 is TGTGCCAGCAGCTCCGGACAGAGCTATGGCTACACCTTC. This chain joins TRBV5-5 and TRBJ1-2; a possible D gene is TRBD1 (6 bases). CDR1 is SGHKS, CDR2 YYEKEE, per germline (reference sequence). V was shortened by 3 bases and J by 4 bases, with 10 bases between the two germline ends. This CDR3 has 13 amino acids.

The chain couples TRBV19 to TRBJ2-5, with TRBD1 matching 10 bases. The V gene end was trimmed by 3 bases and the J gene end by 6 bases; junction bases not matched to a gene: 10. Germline CDR1 LNHDA, CDR2 SQIVND (reference sequence). The CDR3 totals 16 residues. CDR3 sequence (DNA): TGTGCCAGTAGTATCTATAATGGACAGGGGGATCAGACCCAGTACTTC. This sequence encodes CASSIYNGQGDQTQYF.

This chain connects TRBV9 to TRBJ1-1, with a tentative D call TRBD1 (5 bases). With 1 base removed from V and 0 bases from J, the gap between germline ends came to 10 bases. This CDR3 is 15 amino acids long. The germline gives CDR1 SGDLS, CDR2 YYNGEE. CDR3 region: CASSVTGGLNTEAFF. CDR3 bases: TGTGCCAGCAGCGTAACGGGGGGTTTGAACACTGAAGCTTTCTTT.

The chain recombines TRBV19 with TRBJ1-2, with 11 bases that match TRBD1. V trimming: 5 bases; J trimming: 5 bases; junction bases outside the gene matches: 7. CDR3 length: 15 residues. CDR1 is LNHDA and CDR2 is SQIVND in the germline V gene (reference sequence). In DNA, the CDR3 is TGTGCCAGTAGTCCCTGGACAGGGGGCAATTATGGCTACACCTTC. Translated, it gives CASSPWTGGNYGYTF.

The chain recombines TRBV5-1 with TRBJ2-7, with 8 bases lining up with TRBD1. CDR1 is SGHRS, CDR2 YFSETQ, per germline. The V gene end was trimmed by 7 bases and the J gene end by 6 bases; junction bases not matched to a gene: 18. CDR3 length equals 16 residues. The CDR3 sequence: CASRMTQGGSRGEQYF. The CDR3 nucleotides read TGCGCCAGCCGTATGACACAGGGGGGCTCACGTGGCGAGCAGTACTTC.

This sequence joins TRBV27 and TRBJ2-1; 8 bases fit TRBD1. Trimming took 6 bases from V and 0 from J; bases not matched to a gene: 4. The germline CDR1 and CDR2 sequences are MNHEY and SMNVEV (reference sequence). The CDR3 loop spans 15 amino acids. The CDR3 loop reads CASRDRESSYNEQFF. The CDR3 DNA follows: TGTGCCAGCAGGGACAGGGAAAGCTCCTACAATGAGCAGTTCTTC.

The chain recombines TRBV5-4 with TRBJ2-1, with 11 nucleotides matching TRBD2. With V trimmed by 3 bases and J by 7 bases, 6 bases remained unmatched. From germline, CDR1 is SGHNT and CDR2 YYREEE (reference sequence). This CDR3 has 15 amino acids. The CDR3 region is CASSSLAGARNEQFF. In DNA form, the CDR3 reads TGTGCCAGCAGCTCACTAGCGGGGGCCAGGAATGAGCAGTTCTTC.

The CDR3 region has the DNA TGCGCCAGCAGCCAACGACTGACGGATGAAAAACTGTTTTTT. This gives the protein CASSQRLTDEKLFF. The chain has TRBV4-3 and TRBJ1-4; the D is unclear. Germline V gene data show CDR1 as LGHNA and CDR2 as YSLEER. Trimming took off 2 bases at V and 6 bases at J, with 10 bases between the two ends. The length of the CDR3 is 14 residues.

J is TRBJ2-4 and V is TRBV5-6, with D perhaps matching TRBD1 (6 bases). V was trimmed by 3 bases and J by 8 bases, leaving 18 bases between them. Germline CDR1 reads SGHDT; CDR2 reads YYEEEE. The CDR3 runs 15 residues. This CDR3 reads CASSYGQRLTDIQYF. CDR3 bases: TGTGCCAGCAGCTATGGACAGCGTCTAACAGACATTCAGTACTTC.

This clone appeared a few times. The sample has other DNA sequences that encode this CDR3 too. This chain links TRBV5-4 with TRBJ2-3, with TRBD2 matching 7 bases. In germline, CDR1 is SGHNT, CDR2 YYREEE (reference sequence). The CDR3 covers 15 residues. V dropped 0 bases and J dropped 0; count of bases not matched to a gene: 1. The CDR3 region is CASSLAGGSTDTQYF. In DNA form, the CDR3 reads TGTGCCAGCAGCTTGGCGGGGGGTAGCACAGATACGCAGTATTTT.

This clone was seen more than once but under ten times. The genes are TRBV19 and TRBJ1-6; 7 nucleotides align to TRBD1. Germline assignment: CDR1 LNHDA and CDR2 SQIVND (reference sequence). CDR3 length: 15 residues. Germline trimming cut 3 bases from V and 10 bases from J; bases unmatched to any gene: 9. The CDR3 sequence: CASSMGTVFGSPLHF. The CDR3 region has the DNA TGTGCCAGTAGTATGGGGACAGTTTTTGGATCACCCCTCCACTTT. The whole variable domain, remainder taken from reference TRBV19 and TRBJ1-6, is DGGITQSPKYLFRKEGQNVTLSCEQNLNHDAMYWYRQDPGQGLRLIYYSQIVNDFQKGDIAEGYSVSREKKESFPLTVTSAQKNPTAFYLCASSMGTVFGSPLHFGNGTRLTVT.